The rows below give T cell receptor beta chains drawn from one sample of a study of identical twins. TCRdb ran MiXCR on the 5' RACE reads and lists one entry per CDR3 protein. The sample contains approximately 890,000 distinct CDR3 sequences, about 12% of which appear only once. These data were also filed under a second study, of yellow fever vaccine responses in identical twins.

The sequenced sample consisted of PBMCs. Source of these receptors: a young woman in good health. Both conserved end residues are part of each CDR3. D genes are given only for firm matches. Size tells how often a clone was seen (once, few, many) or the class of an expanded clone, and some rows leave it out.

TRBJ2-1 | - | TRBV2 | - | CASSDSLVDNEQFF | TGTGCCAGCAGTGATTCCCTGGTGGACAATGAGCAGTTCTTC
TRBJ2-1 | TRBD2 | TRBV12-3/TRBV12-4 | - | CASSGMVGGSRNEQFF | TGTGCCAGCAGCGGTATGGTGGGCGGGAGCCGCAATGAGCAGTTCTTC
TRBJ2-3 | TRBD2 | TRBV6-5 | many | CASSYVPGRADTQYF | TGTGCCAGCAGTTACGTTCCCGGGAGGGCAGATACGCAGTATTTT
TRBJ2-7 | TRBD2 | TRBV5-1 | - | CASSLVGSRTSVYEQYF | TGCGCCAGCAGCTTGGTAGGGTCGAGGACTAGCGTCTACGAGCAGTACTTC
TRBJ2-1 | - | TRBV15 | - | CATSRDRGWGNEQFF | TGTGCCACCAGCAGAGATAGGGGGTGGGGCAATGAGCAGTTCTTC
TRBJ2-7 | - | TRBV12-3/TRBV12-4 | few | CASSWGDTTTYEQYF | TGTGCCAGCAGCTGGGGGGACACCACTACCTACGAGCAGTACTTC
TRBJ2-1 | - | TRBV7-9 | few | CASSLGSGPLSYNEQFF | TGTGCCAGCAGCTTAGGATCAGGGCCCCTCTCCTACAATGAGCAGTTCTTC
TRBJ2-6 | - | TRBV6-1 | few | CASSIPLGPGANVLTF | TGTGCCAGCAGCATTCCACTAGGCCCTGGGGCCAACGTCCTGACTTTC
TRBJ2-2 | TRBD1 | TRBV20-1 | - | CSARVLGQGTGELFF | TGCAGTGCTAGAGTCCTGGGACAGGGCACCGGGGAGCTGTTTTTT
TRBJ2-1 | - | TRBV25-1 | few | CASSTQGREQFF | TGTGCCAGCAGTACACAGGGTCGCGAGCAGTTCTTC
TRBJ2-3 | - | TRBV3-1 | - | CASSLTLPDTQYF | TGTGCCAGCAGCTTAACCCTCCCAGATACGCAGTATTTT
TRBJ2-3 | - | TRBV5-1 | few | CASTLQGSITDTQYF | TGCGCCAGCACCTTACAGGGATCTATCACAGATACGCAGTATTTT
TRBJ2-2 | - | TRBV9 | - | CASSTRAEGPGELFF | TGTGCCAGCAGCACCCGGGCGGAAGGTCCGGGGGAGCTGTTTTTT
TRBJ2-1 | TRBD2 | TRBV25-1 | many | CASSESPGLVHGYNEQFF | TGTGCCAGCAGTGAATCCCCAGGACTAGTGCATGGCTACAATGAGCAGTTCTTC
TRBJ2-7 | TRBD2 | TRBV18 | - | CASSPSSGNPYEQYF | TGTGCCAGCTCACCGTCTAGCGGGAATCCCTACGAGCAGTACTTC
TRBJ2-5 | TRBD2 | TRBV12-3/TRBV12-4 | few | CASRKTSGSRETQYF | TGTGCCAGCAGGAAAACTAGCGGGAGTCGAGAGACCCAGTACTTC
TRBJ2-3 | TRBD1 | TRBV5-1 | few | CASSLVGQGEADTQYF | TGCGCCAGCAGCTTGGTGGGGCAGGGGGAAGCGGATACGCAGTATTTT
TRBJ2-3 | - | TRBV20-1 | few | CSAREAAGASTDTQYF | TGCAGTGCTAGAGAGGCGGCGGGGGCTAGCACAGATACGCAGTATTTT
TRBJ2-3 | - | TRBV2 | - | CASSRESGRTDTQYF | TGTGCCAGCTCGAGGGAGTCGGGTCGGACAGATACGCAGTATTTT
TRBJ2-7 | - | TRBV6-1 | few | CASSQLSGTPSYEQYF | TGTGCCAGCAGTCAGCTGTCCGGGACACCTTCCTACGAGCAGTACTTC
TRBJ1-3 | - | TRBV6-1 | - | CASSEALGNTIYF | TGTGCCAGCAGTGAAGCGCTCGGAAACACCATATATTTT
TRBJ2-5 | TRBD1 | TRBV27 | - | CASSSPGTGARETQYF | TGTGCCAGCAGTTCACCCGGGACAGGGGCTCGAGAGACCCAGTACTTC
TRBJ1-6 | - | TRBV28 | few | CASSLGLWGTYNSPLHF | TGTGCCAGCAGCTTAGGCCTTTGGGGGACCTATAATTCACCCCTCCACTTT
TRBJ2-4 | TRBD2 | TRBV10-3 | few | CAISATSEGIAKNIQYF | TGTGCCATCAGTGCGACTAGCGAAGGTATAGCCAAAAACATTCAGTACTTC
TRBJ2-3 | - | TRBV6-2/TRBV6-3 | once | CASSYSGVADTQYF | TGTGCCAGCAGTTACTCGGGGGTGGCAGATACGCAGTATTTT
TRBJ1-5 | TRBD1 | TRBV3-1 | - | CASGSQGGNQPQHF | TGTGCCAGCGGTAGCCAGGGGGGCAATCAGCCCCAGCATTTT
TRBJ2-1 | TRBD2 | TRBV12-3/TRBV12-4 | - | CASSTLAGGPREQFF | TGTGCCAGCAGCACTCTAGCGGGGGGGCCTAGGGAGCAGTTCTTC
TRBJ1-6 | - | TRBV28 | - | CASSLPGHVNSPLHF | TGTGCCTCAAGTTTGCCGGGACACGTTAATTCACCCCTCCACTTT
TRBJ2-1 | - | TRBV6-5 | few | CASSYSTGNNEQFF | TGTGCCAGCAGTTACTCTACAGGCAACAATGAGCAGTTCTTC
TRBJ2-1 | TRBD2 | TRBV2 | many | CATKRTSGRVDEQFF | TGTGCCACCAAACGGACTAGCGGGAGGGTGGATGAGCAGTTCTTC
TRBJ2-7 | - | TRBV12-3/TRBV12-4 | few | CASSRRLRGYYEQYF | TGTGCCAGCAGTCGCCGACTCCGAGGGTACTACGAGCAGTACTTC
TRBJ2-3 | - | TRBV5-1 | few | CATSLEGGPTDTQYF | TGCGCCACCAGCTTGGAGGGGGGGCCTACAGATACGCAGTATTTT
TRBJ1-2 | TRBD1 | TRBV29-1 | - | CSVEPRGQNNYGYTF | TGCAGCGTTGAACCCCGGGGACAGAATAACTATGGCTACACCTTC
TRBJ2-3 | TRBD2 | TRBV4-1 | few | CASRSGRAEDTQYF | TGCGCCAGCAGGAGCGGGAGGGCCGAAGATACGCAGTATTTT
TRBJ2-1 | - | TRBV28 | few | CASSRTESQFF | TGTGCCAGCAGTCGTACTGAAAGCCAGTTCTTC
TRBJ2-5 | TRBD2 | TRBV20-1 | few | CSARGASGGPVETQYF | TGCAGTGCTAGAGGGGCTAGCGGGGGGCCCGTAGAGACCCAGTACTTC
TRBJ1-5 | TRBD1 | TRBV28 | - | CASSLDRGLNQPQHF | TGTGCCAGCAGCCTGGACAGGGGGTTAAATCAGCCCCAGCATTTT
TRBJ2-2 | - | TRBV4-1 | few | CASSQALTYTGELFF | TGCGCCAGCAGCCAAGCACTGACGTACACCGGGGAGCTGTTTTTT
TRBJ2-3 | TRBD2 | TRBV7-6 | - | CASSRGGGTSTDTQYF | TGTGCCAGCAGTCGGGGGGGCGGAACTAGCACAGATACGCAGTATTTT
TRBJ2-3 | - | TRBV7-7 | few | CASSLGGHTSTDTQYF | TGTGCCAGCAGCTTAGGAGGGCACACGAGCACAGATACGCAGTATTTT
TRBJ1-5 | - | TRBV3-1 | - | CASSQDMGGQPQHF | TGTGCCAGCAGCCAAGATATGGGGGGTCAGCCCCAGCATTTT
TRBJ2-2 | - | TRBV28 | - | CASSFSGVGELFF | TGTGCCAGCAGTTTTTCAGGGGTCGGGGAGCTGTTTTTT
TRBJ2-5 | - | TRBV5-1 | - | CASSLAAGYQETQYF | TGCGCCAGCAGCTTGGCCGCGGGATACCAAGAGACCCAGTACTTC
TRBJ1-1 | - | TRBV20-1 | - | CSASGVTEAFF | TGCAGTGCTAGCGGGGTAACTGAAGCTTTCTTT
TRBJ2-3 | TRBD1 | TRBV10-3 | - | CAISEPDRAVRDTQYF | TGTGCCATCAGTGAACCCGACAGGGCTGTCAGAGATACGCAGTATTTT
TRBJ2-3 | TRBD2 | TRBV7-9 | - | CASSLLSGGPTDTQYF | TGTGCCAGCAGCTTATTGAGCGGGGGTCCCACAGATACGCAGTATTTT